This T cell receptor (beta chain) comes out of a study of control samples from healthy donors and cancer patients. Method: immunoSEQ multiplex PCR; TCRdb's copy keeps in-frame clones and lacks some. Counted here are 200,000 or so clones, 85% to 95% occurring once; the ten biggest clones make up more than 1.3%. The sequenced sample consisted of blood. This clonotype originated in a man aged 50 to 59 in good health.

In DNA form, the CDR3 reads TGTGCCAGCAGCCTGAGATGGGGAGGCAATCAGCCCCAGCATTTT. Its translation: CASSLRWGGNQPQHF. The V gene is TRBV5-8, the J gene TRBJ1-5; D remains unclear. The length of the CDR3 is 15 residues. Trimming stripped 4 bases from V and 2 bases from J, with 13 bases between. The germline CDR1 and CDR2 sequences are SGHTS and YDEGEE.